The rows below give T cell receptor beta chains drawn from one sample of a study of technical replicates of blood from a handful of donors. Data came from immunoSEQ multiplex PCR; TCRdb stores just in-frame clones and leaves some out. The data contain 91,000 or so clones, roughly 96% of them singletons. The source material was T cells isolated from PBMCs. The receptor set was obtained from a human donor in good health. CDR3s include the opening cysteine and the closing phenylalanine or tryptophan. D genes are given only for firm matches. Expanded clones are given a class, and other clones once, few, many or no size at all.

d_gene	abundance	v_gene	j_gene	CDR3aa	CDR3nt
TRBD2	-	TRBV11-2	TRBJ2-5	CASSLQTRTSGRETQYF	TGTGCCAGCAGCTTACAAACACGGACTAGCGGGCGGGAGACCCAGTACTTC
TRBD2	-	TRBV19	TRBJ2-2	CASGVGSGATGTGELFF	TGTGCCAGTGGGGTGGGTAGCGGGGCAACCGGGACCGGGGAGCTGTTTTTT
TRBD2	-	TRBV7-9	TRBJ2-1	CASSLVPLTGAGAREQFF	TGTGCCAGCAGCTTAGTCCCCCTTACGGGAGCGGGAGCTAGGGAGCAGTTCTTC
TRBD2	-	TRBV27	TRBJ2-3	CASRLKTSGTGDTQYF	TGTGCCAGCAGGCTAAAAACTAGCGGGACGGGAGATACGCAGTATTTT
TRBD1	-	TRBV5-1	TRBJ1-2	CASSPQGGYPNYGYTF	TGCGCCAGCAGCCCCCAGGGGGGTTACCCTAACTATGGCTACACCTTC
TRBD1	-	TRBV4-1	TRBJ2-1	CASSQQGATYNEQFF	TGCGCCAGCAGCCAACAGGGGGCGACCTACAATGAGCAGTTCTTC
TRBD1	once	TRBV5-1	TRBJ2-5	CASSLRQGAIGETQYF	TGCGCCAGCAGCTTAAGACAGGGGGCGATCGGAGAGACCCAGTACTTC
-	-	TRBV7-6	TRBJ1-1	CASSLVGLNTEAFF	TGTGCCAGCAGCTTAGTTGGGCTGAACACTGAAGCTTTCTTT
-	-	TRBV19	TRBJ2-5	CASSISGKETQYF	TGTGCCAGTAGTATTTCGGGAAAGGAGACCCAGTACTTC
TRBD2	-	TRBV5-1	TRBJ2-1	CASSLLSGGALNEQFF	TGCGCCAGCAGCTTGTTGTCCGGGGGGGCCTTGAATGAGCAGTTCTTC
TRBD2	-	TRBV5-1	TRBJ2-5	CASSLATSGHQETQYF	TGCGCCAGCAGCTTGGCCACTAGCGGGCACCAAGAGACCCAGTACTTC
-	-	TRBV19	TRBJ2-7	CASSIGGAYEQYF	TGTGCCAGTAGTATAGGGGGGGCCTACGAGCAGTACTTC
-	-	TRBV18	TRBJ2-5	CASSPGSRKETQYF	TGTGCCAGCTCACCAGGCTCTAGAAAAGAGACCCAGTACTTC
TRBD1	-	TRBV15	TRBJ2-1	CATSLKPGTGFNEQFF	TGTGCCACCAGCCTTAAACCCGGGACAGGGTTCAATGAGCAGTTCTTC
TRBD2	-	TRBV30	TRBJ2-3	CARLAGEATDTQYF	TGTGCCCGACTAGCGGGAGAAGCTACAGATACGCAGTATTTT
-	-	TRBV7-2	TRBJ2-7	CASSLRGNEQYF	TGTGCCAGCAGCTTACGGGGGAATGAGCAGTACTTC